These 8 T cell receptor beta chains were sequenced from one sample in a study of T cell responses to AZD1222 COVID-19 vaccine. Only in-frame clones appear in the TCRdb table, and some are missing; sequencing was by immunoSEQ multiplex PCR. The table has about 83,000 clones, approximately 85% seen once. The material was peripheral blood, obtained on day 0 of AZD1222 vaccination. These receptors were collected from an adult in good health.

The J gene is TRBJ2-1, the V gene TRBV5-5, with 9 bases identical to TRBD1. The trim removed 4 bases at V and 7 bases at J, leaving 9 bases unmatched. The CDR3 is 15 amino acids. CDR1 and CDR2 from the germline V gene are SGHKS and YYEKEE (reference sequence). The CDR3 bases are TGTGCCAGCAGCGCAGCCGGGACAGGGAGAAATGAGCAGTTCTTC. It encodes CASSAAGTGRNEQFF.

The V and J genes are TRBV6-6 and TRBJ2-1, with D perhaps matching TRBD2 (6 bases). The CDR3 consists of 13 residues. Germline CDR1 MNHNY, CDR2 SVGAGI (reference sequence). With 6 bases removed from V and 0 bases from J, the gap between germline ends came to 6 bases. The CDR3 nucleotides read TGTGCCAGCAGGGGGGGCTCCTACAATGAGCAGTTCTTC. Translation gives CASRGGSYNEQFF.

This chain links TRBV6-6 with TRBJ1-5; D unclear. CDR1 is MNHNY and CDR2 is SVGAGI in the germline V gene (reference sequence). The CDR3 sequence is 14 residues long. Trimming took off 5 bases at V and 2 bases at J, with 10 bases between the two ends. In DNA form, the CDR3 reads TGTGCCAGCAGTGAGGGATTGGGCAATCAGCCCCAGCATTTT. Encoded protein: CASSEGLGNQPQHF.

The chain carries TRBV19 and TRBJ1-5, with TRBD1 identical over 8 bases. The V and J ends lost 6 bases and 0 bases, in that order; junction bases with no gene match: 10. The germline CDR1 and CDR2 sequences are LNHDA and SQIVND (reference sequence). The CDR3 is 17 amino acids. CDR3 protein: CASRLTGVPYSNQPQHF. CDR3 DNA: TGTGCCAGTAGACTGACAGGGGTCCCTTATAGCAATCAGCCCCAGCATTTT.

The chain is built from TRBV15 and TRBJ2-5, with D perhaps matching TRBD2 (5 bases). From germline, CDR1 is LNHNV and CDR2 YYDKDF (reference sequence). The V end lost 5 bases, the J end lost 5 bases, and 18 bases lay between the germline ends. The length of the CDR3 is 15 residues. CDR3 sequence: CATSGRRGFWETQYF. The CDR3 region has the DNA TGTGCCACCAGCGGCCGGAGAGGGTTTTGGGAGACCCAGTACTTC.

The chain uses TRBV28 and TRBJ1-2; TRBD1 is a possible D gene (6 bases). The CDR3 totals 13 residues. Trimming left V 5 bases short and J 7 bases short, with 14 bases between. Germline loops: CDR1 MDHEN, CDR2 SYDVKM. The CDR3 protein is CASSRDGGLGYTF. The CDR3 nucleotides read TGTGCCAGCAGTCGCGACGGGGGGCTTGGCTACACCTTC.

The chain carries TRBV5-6 and TRBJ2-5, with TRBD2 matching 7 bases. Germline CDR1 reads SGHDT; CDR2 reads YYEEEE. This CDR3 is 15 amino acids long. The V segment lost 4 bases and the J segment 0 bases; nucleotides outside the gene matches: 6. The DNA of the CDR3 is TGTGCCAGCAGCACGGGGGGAAAGTACCAAGAGACCCAGTACTTC. Protein: CASSTGGKYQETQYF.

This chain links TRBV7-3 with TRBJ2-3; TRBD2 matches 8 bases. Germline lookup yields CDR1 SGHTA and CDR2 FQGTGA. The CDR3 is 15 amino acids. V was pared by 5 bases and J by 7 bases, with 11 bases of the junction left unmatched. The CDR3 sequence: CASSLTSTSGNTQYF. CDR3 DNA sequence: TGTGCCAGCAGCCTCACCTCTACTAGCGGAAATACGCAGTATTTT.